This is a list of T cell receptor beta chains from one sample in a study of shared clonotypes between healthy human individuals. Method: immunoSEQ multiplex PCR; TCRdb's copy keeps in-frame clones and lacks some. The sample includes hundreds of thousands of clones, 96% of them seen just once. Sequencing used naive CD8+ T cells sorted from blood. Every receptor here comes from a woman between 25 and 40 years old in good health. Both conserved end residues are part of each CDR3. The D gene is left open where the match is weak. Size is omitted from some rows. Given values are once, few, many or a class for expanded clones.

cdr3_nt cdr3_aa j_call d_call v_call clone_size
TGTGCCATCAGTCAGGGTACCCTGGTAGGGGGAAACACCATATATTTT CAISQGTLVGGNTIYF TRBJ1-3 NA TRBV10-3 NA
TGTGCCAGCAGTTTGAATGTACTAGCGGATAGCTCCTACAATGAGCAGTTCTTC CASSLNVLADSSYNEQFF TRBJ2-1 TRBD2 TRBV2 NA
TGCAGCGTTGTGGGTAACACTGAAGCTTTCTTT CSVVGNTEAFF TRBJ1-1 NA TRBV29-1 few
TGTGCCAGCAGTTTTGGAAACAGGCTCACTGAAGCTTTCTTT CASSFGNRLTEAFF TRBJ1-1 NA TRBV28 once
TGTGCCACCAGCGCCGTCGGCAACTACGAGCAGTACTTC CATSAVGNYEQYF TRBJ2-7 NA TRBV15 NA
TGTGCCAGCAGCTTAGTTCACAGGGGAAACAATGAGCAGTTCTTC CASSLVHRGNNEQFF TRBJ2-1 TRBD1 TRBV7-9 NA
TGTGCCAGCAGCCAAGACCCGGGACTAGCGGGGGACAATGAGCAGTTCTTC CASSQDPGLAGDNEQFF TRBJ2-1 TRBD2 TRBV4-2 NA
TGTGCCAGCCCCCTCGGAAGCGGGGCCCCATCCTACAATGAGCAGTTCTTC CASPLGSGAPSYNEQFF TRBJ2-1 TRBD2 TRBV5-8 NA
TGTGCCAGCAGTTTTTTAGCGGGAGCTGACTACAATGAGCAGTTCTTC CASSFLAGADYNEQFF TRBJ2-1 TRBD2 TRBV6-5 once
TGCGCCAGCAGCCCAACGACCCCTACTCGAGAGGGGGCGAGTGTCGAGACCCAGTACTTC CASSPTTPTREGASVETQYF TRBJ2-5 TRBD1 TRBV4-1 NA
TGTGCCAGCACCCCATTTGGAGGGTACAATGAGCAGTTCTTC CASTPFGGYNEQFF TRBJ2-1 NA TRBV11-2 NA
TGTGCCAGCAGCTTTGACATGAGCTCCTACGAGCAGTACTTC CASSFDMSSYEQYF TRBJ2-7 NA TRBV7-9 once
TGCGCCAGCAGCCAGGAGACAGGGCGGGACACTGAAGCTTTCTTT CASSQETGRDTEAFF TRBJ1-1 TRBD1 TRBV4-1 NA
TGTGCCAGCAGTTCTCGGACTAGCGGCAATGAGCAGTTCTTC CASSSRTSGNEQFF TRBJ2-1 TRBD2 TRBV28 NA
TGTGCCAGCAGCATCTATATGGGGGGGACGGAGACCCAGTACTTC CASSIYMGGTETQYF TRBJ2-5 TRBD2 TRBV7-9 NA
TGTGCCAGCAGTTTTACTAGCGGGAGCTACGAGCAGTACTTC CASSFTSGSYEQYF TRBJ2-7 TRBD2 TRBV27 once
TGTGCCAGCAGTGAACCTCATCCGCGGTCGGCTTACGAGCAGTACTTC CASSEPHPRSAYEQYF TRBJ2-7 NA TRBV6-1 NA
TGTGCCAGCAGTTACGGGCAGAACTATGGCTACACCTTC CASSYGQNYGYTF TRBJ1-2 NA TRBV6-5 NA
TGTGCCAGCAGCCTCGAACAGGGAAACTATGGCTACACCTTC CASSLEQGNYGYTF TRBJ1-2 NA TRBV28 NA
TGCGCCAGCAGCCAAGACACTTCCCGGCGGACAGGGGCCGTTTTGGGCTACACCTTC CASSQDTSRRTGAVLGYTF TRBJ1-2 TRBD1 TRBV4-1 NA
TGTGCCAGCAGCCCAGGACTTCTCTACGAGCAGTACTTC CASSPGLLYEQYF TRBJ2-7 NA TRBV7-9 NA
TGTGCCAGCAGGGGTGGGCGTCGGGCAGGCACCGGGGAGCTGTTTTTT CASRGGRRAGTGELFF TRBJ2-2 NA TRBV6-4 NA